Detailed here is one TCR beta chain. The antigen remains unidentified. With a J-beta primer mix and a sample-barcoded 5' primer, a second PCR ran roughly 6 to 11 cycles. TCRdb used MiXCR to reprocess the 5' RACE reads, holding one entry per CDR3 protein. This table has under 2 million distinct CDR3 sequences, about 31% appearing once. The V segment lost 2 bases and the J segment 7 bases; nucleotides outside the gene matches: 9. Germline loops: CDR1 MNHEY, CDR2 SVGEGT. CDR3 size: 16 residues. This entry belongs to a study of blood T cells in healthy people across ages. Study-level findings and limits: Long-lived donors had more naive CD4+ cells and higher diversity than aged donors. Not knowing donor CMV status may have confounded expanded clonotype changes.

The receptor comes from a woman aged 25 to 45 in good health. The V and J genes are TRBV6-2 or TRBV6-3 and TRBJ2-1, with 9 bases aligning to TRBD1. The sequenced sample was blood. For the CDR3, the DNA is TGTGCCAGCAGTTACGGACCAGGACAGGGGCAGAATGAGCAGTTCTTC. Its translation: CASSYGPGQGQNEQFF.